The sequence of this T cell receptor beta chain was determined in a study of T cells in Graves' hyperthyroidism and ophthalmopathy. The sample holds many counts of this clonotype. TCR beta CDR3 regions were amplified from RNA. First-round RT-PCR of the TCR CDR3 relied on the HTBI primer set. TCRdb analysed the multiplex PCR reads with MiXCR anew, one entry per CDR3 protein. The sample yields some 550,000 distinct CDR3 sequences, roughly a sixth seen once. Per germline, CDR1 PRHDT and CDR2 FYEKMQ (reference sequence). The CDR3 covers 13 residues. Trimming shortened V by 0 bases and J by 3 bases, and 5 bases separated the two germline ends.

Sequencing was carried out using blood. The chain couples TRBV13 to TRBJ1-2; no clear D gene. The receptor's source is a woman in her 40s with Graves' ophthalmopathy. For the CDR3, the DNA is TGTGCCAGCAGCTTAGGCCCCTACTATGGCTACACCTTC. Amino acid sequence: CASSLGPYYGYTF. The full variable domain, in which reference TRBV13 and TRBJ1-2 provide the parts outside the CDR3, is AAGVIQSPRHLIKEKRETATLKCYPIPRHDTVYWYQQGPGQDPQFLISFYEKMQSDKGSIPDRFSAQQFSDYHSELNMSSLELGDSALYFCASSLGPYYGYTFGSGTRLTVV.